The 14 T cell receptor beta chains below all came from one sample that was sequenced in a study of T cell repertoires in cytomegalovirus infection (dated by TCRdb to the late 2010s). Their specific antigens are unknown. The reads were generated on an Illumina HiSeq 1500. The raw public reads went through TCRdb reprocessing: fastp at Q25, MiXCR clone calling, in-frame beta chains kept. Records with the same CDR3 protein are collapsed into one entry carrying the most frequent genes and DNA. The sample profile shows 200,000 to 250,000 distinct CDR3 sequences; around two fifths of them were found once. Around 60% of the sample goes to the ten largest clones. What the treatment or condition label conveys for this sample: in vitro stimulation with specific CMV peptide epitopes to enrich CMV-specific T cells. Sample: CD8+ T cells from cultured PBMCs, taken from culture after CMV antigen stimulation. These receptors came from a human donor in good health (CMV status not recorded). Some clones in this sample may be carry-over from other donors' samples.

The CDR3, as DNA: TGTGCCAGCAGTAGGCGCTGGGGTGGGATGGGAATCTACGAGCAGTACTTC. It translates to CASSRRWGGMGIYEQYF. This chain links TRBV6-1 with TRBJ2-7; D is uncertain. Trimming took 5 bases from V and 3 from J, leaving 23 bases between them. Germline V gene data show CDR1 as MNHNS and CDR2 as SASEGT. This CDR3 is built from 17 residues.

This chain joins TRBV9 and TRBJ1-1; 7 bases align to TRBD1. The CDR3 is made up of 15 amino acids. Germline loops: CDR1 SGDLS, CDR2 YYNGEE. The V and J ends lost 4 bases and 1 base, in that order; junction bases with no gene match: 7. The CDR3 here is CASSPQGWKNTEAFF. The CDR3 DNA follows: TGTGCCAGCAGCCCACAGGGGTGGAAGAACACTGAAGCTTTCTTT.

In its sample, this clonotype was seen a few times. J is TRBJ1-4 and V is TRBV20-1; D remains unclear. CDR3 length equals 14 residues. V was shortened by 5 bases and J by 1 base, with 11 bases between the two germline ends. CDR1 is DFQATT and CDR2 is SNEGSKA in the germline V gene (reference sequence). As DNA, the CDR3 is TGCAGTGCTCGAACCCTGGGAACTAATGAAAAACTGTTTTTT. Protein product: CSARTLGTNEKLFF.

V and J are TRBV10-2 and TRBJ2-1; D unresolved. V lost 1 base and J lost 8, with 9 bases in between. This CDR3 comprises 13 residues. In germline, CDR1 is WSHSY, CDR2 SAAADI. The DNA for the CDR3 is TGCGCCAGCAGTGAGTGGGTAGTGTATGAGCAGTTCTTC. Translated: CASSEWVVYEQFF.

This clonotype was seen a few times. The chain combines TRBV2 with TRBJ1-5, with 7 nucleotides matching TRBD1. J lost 6 bases, V lost 4 bases, and 6 bases had no gene match. Germline-derived CDR1 and CDR2 are SNHLY and FYNNEI. The CDR3 runs 14 residues. This chain's CDR3 is CASSVQGPGQPQHF. Here the CDR3 DNA reads TGTGCCAGCAGTGTACAGGGGCCGGGTCAGCCCCAGCATTTT.

This clonotype was counted at least ten times. CDR3 protein: CASSQKGTGKNTEAFF. For the CDR3, the DNA is TGTGCCAGCAGCCAAAAAGGGACAGGGAAGAACACTGAAGCTTTCTTT. The chain uses TRBV7-2 and TRBJ1-1; the match to TRBD1 covers 9 bases. Germline loops: CDR1 SGHTA, CDR2 FQGNSA. CDR3 length equals 16 residues. After removal of 5 bases from V and 1 base from J, the junction contained 8 bases not matched to a gene. The full variable domain, with the rest looked up from reference TRBV7-2 and TRBJ1-1, is GAGVSQSPSNKVTEKGKDVELRCDPISGHTALYWYRQSLGQGLEFLIYFQGNSAPDKSGLPSDRFSAERTGGSVSTLTIQRTQQEDSAVYLCASSQKGTGKNTEAFFGQGTRLTVV.

Turning to this clonotype: Germline and junction disagree at one end, which may indicate a read error. The CDR3 bases are TGTGCCAGCAGCTTAGGACCGGGGGCTGGTGGCAATCAGACCCAGCATTTT. It is translated as CASSLGPGAGGNQTQHF. V and J are TRBV7-9 and TRBJ1-5, with D perhaps TRBD1 (6 bases). Per germline, CDR1 SEHNR and CDR2 FQNEAQ (reference sequence). This CDR3 region has 17 residues. Looking up the rest from reference TRBV7-9 and TRBJ1-5 gives the full variable domain: DTGVSQNPRHKITKRGQNVTFRCDPISEHNRLYWYRQTLGQGPEFLTYFQNEAQLEKSRLLSDRFSAERPKGSFSTLEIQRTEQGDSAMYLCASSLGPGAGGNQTQHFGDGTRLSIL.

This clonotype occurred a few times. The chain carries TRBV7-3 and TRBJ2-3; tentative D call: TRBD2 (6 bases). V lost 3 bases, J lost 6 bases, and 19 bases lay in between. Germline lookup yields CDR1 SGHTA and CDR2 FQGTGA. The CDR3 totals 16 residues. The CDR3 is CASSFTAGTPRDTQYF. CDR3 sequence (DNA): TGTGCCAGCAGCTTTACCGCCGGGACTCCCAGGGATACGCAGTATTTT.

This clonotype appeared once. This clone may be a read error of a much larger clone one base away. The V gene is TRBV7-9, the J gene TRBJ2-7; TRBD2 matches 7 bases. The ends lost 4 bases at V and 3 bases at J; junction bases unmatched: 3. CDR3 length equals 13 residues. The germline gives CDR1 SEHNR, CDR2 FQNEAQ (reference sequence). CDR3 amino acids: CASSSTSVYEQYF. The CDR3 DNA sequence: TGTGCCAGCAGCTCCACTAGCGTCTACGAGCAGTACTTC.

Only a few counts were recorded for this clonotype. V usage is TRBV10-3 and J usage is TRBJ1-1; unclear D gene. CDR1 is ENHRY, CDR2 SYGVKD, per germline. The V gene lost 6 bases and the J gene lost 0 bases, with 11 bases spanning the gap. This CDR3 is 14 amino acids long. CDR3 sequence: CAIRDRDMNTEAFF. The CDR3 nucleotides are TGTGCCATCAGGGACCGAGACATGAACACTGAAGCTTTCTTT.

The rearrangement links TRBV27 to TRBJ2-1; D is unclear. Per the germline V gene, CDR1 is MNHEY and CDR2 is SMNVEV (reference sequence). This CDR3 is 13 amino acids long. V gave up 2 bases and J gave up 9 bases, with 11 bases separating them. For the CDR3, the DNA is TGTGCCAGCAGTTTAAGGTCTGGGGTTGAGCAGTTCTTC. Translation: CASSLRSGVEQFF.

J is TRBJ1-6 and V is TRBV2; the D is unclear. The ends were cut back, 5 bases at V and 12 bases at J, with 20 bases in the middle. Germline V gives CDR1 SNHLY, CDR2 FYNNEI. This CDR3 contains 15 residues. The CDR3 DNA reads as TGTGCCAGCAGTTCTATCGGACTGGTTGGGATACCCCTCCACTTT. It encodes CASSSIGLVGIPLHF. The complete variable domain, with remaining parts taken from reference TRBV2 and TRBJ1-6, reads EPEVTQTPSHQVTQMGQEVILRCVPISNHLYFYWYRQILGQKVEFLVSFYNNEISEKSEIFDDQFSVERPDGSNFTLKIRSTKLEDSAMYFCASSSIGLVGIPLHFGNGTRLTVT.

This clonotype occurred a few times. The chain uses TRBV2 and TRBJ1-5, with a tentative D call TRBD1 (6 bases). The germline gives CDR1 SNHLY, CDR2 FYNNEI. Trimming took 7 bases from V and 3 from J, leaving 19 bases between them. This CDR3 spans 16 amino acids. CDR3 loop: CASTLKGGRSNQPQHF. The CDR3 nucleotides are TGTGCCAGCACCTTGAAGGGGGGCCGGTCCAATCAGCCCCAGCATTTT.

This clonotype was recorded a few times. The V gene is TRBV2, the J gene TRBJ2-6, with 7 bases aligning to TRBD2. CDR1 is SNHLY and CDR2 is FYNNEI in the germline V gene. V was pared by 4 bases and J by 1 base, with 10 bases of the junction left unmatched. The CDR3 is 18 amino acids. The CDR3 sequence: CASSVSLRGSSGANVLTF. The CDR3 bases are TGTGCCAGCAGTGTAAGTCTTCGCGGGAGTTCTGGGGCCAACGTCCTGACTTTC.